Below are 28 T cell receptor beta chains sequenced from a single sample in a study of blood T cell repertoires in COVID-19. Produced via immunoSEQ multiplex PCR; TCRdb's table is partial and in-frame only. This sample yields roughly 200,000 clones, of which about 91% are seen a single time; 2% to 2.5% belongs to the top ten. The sequenced material came from PBMCs or T cells enriched from blood (not recorded which). These receptors all stem from a woman aged 40-49 years with acute COVID-19.

This rearrangement joins TRBV5-1 to TRBJ2-2; the match to TRBD2 covers 11 bases. This CDR3 has 15 residues. From germline, CDR1 is SGHRS and CDR2 YFSETQ. The V gene end was trimmed by 4 bases and the J gene end by 3 bases; junction bases not matched to a gene: 2. The CDR3 reads CASSPSGGHTGELFF. In DNA form, the CDR3 reads TGCGCCAGCAGCCCTAGCGGGGGGCACACCGGGGAGCTGTTTTTT.

The CDR3 DNA sequence: TGTGCCAGCAGTTTAGGGTCGACAGGGGGCGGAGTGAACACTGAAGCTTTCTTT. It yields the protein CASSLGSTGGGVNTEAFF. The chain couples TRBV27 to TRBJ1-1; TRBD1 matches at 10 bases. V lost 2 bases to trimming and J lost 0 bases; unmatched junction nucleotides: 9. CDR1 is MNHEY, CDR2 SMNVEV, per germline (reference sequence). The CDR3 is made up of 18 amino acids.

The chain recombines TRBV19 with TRBJ1-2; a possible D gene is TRBD1 (5 bases). Trimming took off 6 bases at V and 8 bases at J, with 13 bases between the two ends. Germline CDR1 reads LNHDA; CDR2 reads SQIVND (reference sequence). There are 12 residues in the CDR3. The DNA of the CDR3 is TGTGCCAGTAGAAGGGGCGGCGACGGCTACACCTTC. This codes for CASRRGGDGYTF.

This clone showed up just a few times. The V gene is TRBV18, the J gene TRBJ2-1; 12 bases agree with TRBD2. V was pared by 0 bases and J by 7 bases, with 4 bases of the junction left unmatched. CDR3 length: 16 residues. Germline values: CDR1 KGHSH, CDR2 LQKENI. The chain's CDR3 is CASSPPGLAGPNEQFF. DNA of the CDR3: TGTGCCAGCTCACCACCTGGACTAGCGGGACCAAATGAGCAGTTCTTC.

The CDR3 DNA reads as TGTGCCAGTAGGGACAGGGGATTGGATAAACTGTTTTTT. Translating it yields CASRDRGLDKLFF. V gene TRBV19 combines with J gene TRBJ1-4, with 9 bases lining up with TRBD1. Unmatched junction bases numbered 7, after V lost 6 bases and J lost 11 bases. The CDR3 covers 13 residues. In germline, CDR1 is LNHDA, CDR2 SQIVND (reference sequence).

This clone was recorded once. V gene TRBV2 combines with J gene TRBJ1-5, with 8 bases aligning to TRBD1. Per germline, CDR1 SNHLY and CDR2 FYNNEI. J gave up 6 bases and V 6 bases, and 4 bases lay outside the gene matches. The CDR3 length is 13 residues. CDR3: CASRDREGQPQHF. The CDR3 bases are TGTGCCAGCAGGGACAGGGAGGGTCAGCCCCAGCATTTT.

The J gene is TRBJ1-5, the V gene TRBV6-5; D might be TRBD1 (5 bases). The CDR3 length is 11 residues. The ends were cut back, 8 bases at V and 8 bases at J, with 10 bases in the middle. Germline CDR1 is MNHEY and CDR2 is SVGAGI. DNA of the CDR3: TGTGCCAGCGGGGGGGGTGAGCCCCAGCATTTT. It yields the protein CASGGGEPQHF.

The V gene is TRBV11-2, the J gene TRBJ2-1, with D uncertain. Germline V lookup: CDR1 SGHAT, CDR2 FQNNGV. V lost 3 bases and J lost 0, with 12 bases in between. The CDR3 is made up of 16 amino acids. CDR3 amino acids: CASSFFSVSSYNEQFF. For the CDR3, the DNA is TGTGCCAGCAGCTTTTTTTCTGTTAGCTCCTACAATGAGCAGTTCTTC.

This clone was recorded many times. V is TRBV5-1 and J is TRBJ2-5, with D possibly being TRBD1 (6 bases). The germline V gene has CDR1 SGHRS and CDR2 YFSETQ. This CDR3 contains 15 residues. The V end lost 0 bases, the J end lost 1 base, and 10 bases lay between the germline ends. The CDR3 bases are TGCGCCAGCAGCTTGGCCGACAGGACCCAAGAGACCCAGTACTTC. Translation gives CASSLADRTQETQYF.

This clone was recorded only once. The chain carries TRBV9 and TRBJ1-2; the D gene is possibly TRBD1 (6 bases). The CDR3 consists of 15 residues. Per the germline V gene, CDR1 is SGDLS and CDR2 is YYNGEE. V shed 4 bases and J shed 2 bases, with 15 bases lying between them. The CDR3 DNA reads as TGTGCCAGCAGCCTGAGGACAGAATTAAACTATGGCTACACCTTC. Translation: CASSLRTELNYGYTF.

J is TRBJ2-4 and V is TRBV10-2, with D possibly matching TRBD1 (6 bases). CDR1 and CDR2 from the germline V gene are WSHSY and SAAADI. Trimming removed 7 bases at V and 9 bases at J, with 13 bases between. The CDR3 contains 12 residues. CDR3 amino acids: CASKNSRGIQYF. CDR3 DNA sequence: TGCGCCAGCAAGAACAGCAGGGGCATTCAGTACTTC.

The chain is built from TRBV7-2 and TRBJ2-7; 10 positions match TRBD2. The ends lost 5 bases at V and 2 bases at J; junction bases unmatched: 9. Germline values: CDR1 SGHTA, CDR2 FQGNSA. The CDR3 covers 16 residues. The CDR3 is CASSPRLAGPPYEQYF. The CDR3 DNA is TGTGCCAGCAGCCCGCGACTAGCGGGTCCGCCCTACGAGCAGTACTTC.

The rearrangement joins TRBV11-2 to TRBJ2-7; weak D call: TRBD1 (6 bases). CDR1 is SGHAT, CDR2 FQNNGV, per germline. The CDR3 runs to 14 residues. The germline V and J ends were trimmed by 3 bases and 0 bases, with 9 bases remaining between them. Here the CDR3 reads CASSFWDNSYEQYF. CDR3 nucleotides: TGTGCCAGCAGCTTCTGGGACAACTCCTACGAGCAGTACTTC.

In DNA, the CDR3 is TGCGCCAGCAGCCACTGGGGGACAAGAGATTTTCAGCCCCAGCATTTT. Protein sequence: CASSHWGTRDFQPQHF. This chain links TRBV4-1 with TRBJ1-5; D may be TRBD1 (6 bases). Trimming pared 3 bases from V and 6 bases from J, leaving 18 bases between. Per the germline V gene, CDR1 is MGHRA and CDR2 is YSYEKL. The CDR3 extends over 16 amino acids.

The chain carries TRBV5-4 and TRBJ1-1; the match to TRBD1 covers 9 bases. Germline loops: CDR1 SGHNT, CDR2 YYREEE (reference sequence). The CDR3 is 14 residues long. Germline trimming cut 4 bases from V and 1 base from J; bases unmatched to any gene: 2. The CDR3 region is CASSGGQGNTEAFF. As DNA, the CDR3 is TGTGCCAGCAGCGGGGGACAGGGGAACACTGAAGCTTTCTTT.

The V call is TRBV29-1, the J call TRBJ1-1; 7 bases align to TRBD1. The CDR3 sequence is 15 residues long. Germline V gene lookup returns CDR1 SQVTM and CDR2 ANQGSEA. The junction had 8 bases not matched to a gene; V was cut back by 4 bases and J by 0 bases. The CDR3 coding sequence is TGCAGCGTTGTGTATAGGGGGCGCATGAACACTGAAGCTTTCTTT. As protein: CSVVYRGRMNTEAFF.

The chain joins TRBV11-2 to TRBJ1-1, with D possibly TRBD1 on 6 matching bases. The CDR3 spans 14 residues. The ends were cut back, 5 bases at V and 4 bases at J, with 14 bases in the middle. The germline gives CDR1 SGHAT, CDR2 FQNNGV. CDR3 sequence (DNA): TGTGCCAGCAGCATACAGGGCGACCCCACTGAAGCTTTCTTT. It encodes CASSIQGDPTEAFF. Complete variable domain (other parts from reference TRBV11-2 and TRBJ1-1): EAGVAQSPRYKIIEKRQSVAFWCNPISGHATLYWYQQILGQGPKLLIQFQNNGVVDDSQLPKDRFSAERLKGVDSTLKIQPAKLEDSAVYLCASSIQGDPTEAFFGQGTRLTVV.

V and J are TRBV7-2 and TRBJ2-6; TRBD1 matches at 9 bases. Trimming at V came to 5 bases and at J to 2 bases, leaving 10 bases not matched to a gene. The germline CDR1 and CDR2 sequences are SGHTA and FQGNSA. The CDR3 is made up of 18 amino acids. Here the CDR3 DNA reads TGTGCCAGCAGCCCGGACACAGGGGGCATGGCTGGGGCCAACGTCCTGACTTTC. This codes for CASSPDTGGMAGANVLTF. The entire variable domain, with the rest obtained from reference TRBV7-2 and TRBJ2-6, is as follows: GAGVSQSPSNKVTEKGKDVELRCDPISGHTALYWYRQSLGQGLEFLIYFQGNSAPDKSGLPSDRFSAERTGGSVSTLTIQRTQQEDSAVYLCASSPDTGGMAGANVLTFGAGSRLTVL.

The V and J genes are TRBV9 and TRBJ2-2; TRBD1 agrees at 7 bases. The CDR3 has 16 amino acids. The germline CDR1 and CDR2 sequences are SGDLS and YYNGEE. J lost 0 bases, V lost 5 bases, and 7 bases had no gene match. The chain's CDR3 is CASRAQGPSNTGELFF. In nucleotides, the CDR3 is TGTGCCAGCAGAGCACAGGGGCCGTCGAACACCGGGGAGCTGTTTTTT.

The V and J genes are TRBV29-1 and TRBJ1-2; TRBD1 is a possible D gene (5 bases). The germline gives CDR1 SQVTM, CDR2 ANQGSEA. The CDR3 length is 13 residues. Trimming pared 3 bases from V and 9 bases from J, leaving 17 bases between. CDR3 DNA sequence: TGCAGCGTTGAGGCCGGGCAGGGTTCGCGCTACACCTTC. Its translation: CSVEAGQGSRYTF.

This sequence joins TRBV28 and TRBJ1-1; D is possibly TRBD1 (5 bases). This CDR3 has 13 amino acids. The germline CDR1 and CDR2 sequences are MDHEN and SYDVKM. Trimming pared 6 bases from V and 1 base from J, leaving 9 bases between. CDR3 DNA: TGTGCCAGCAGCGGTAGGGGGAACACTGAAGCTTTCTTT. Translation gives CASSGRGNTEAFF.

V is TRBV3-1 (or the pseudogene TRBV3-2) and J is TRBJ1-3; D unclear. V was shortened by 0 bases and J by 4 bases, with 10 bases between the two germline ends. The CDR3 runs to 15 residues. Germline assignment: CDR1 LGHDT and CDR2 YNNKEL (reference sequence). This CDR3 reads CASSQDGGSGNTIYF. Here the CDR3 DNA reads TGTGCCAGCAGCCAAGACGGAGGGTCCGGAAACACCATATATTTT.

The chain joins TRBV6-2 or TRBV6-3 to TRBJ1-3, with TRBD1 identical over 7 bases. Germline trimming cut 4 bases from V and 7 bases from J; bases unmatched to any gene: 7. From germline, CDR1 is MNHEY and CDR2 SVGEGT. The CDR3 has 14 residues. The CDR3 DNA follows: TGTGCCAGCAGTTCCACTGGGGACAGCAACACCATATATTTT. Translated: CASSSTGDSNTIYF.

The chain links TRBV12-3 or TRBV12-4 to TRBJ2-7; 7 nucleotides agree with TRBD1. CDR3 length: 13 amino acids. The ends lost 7 bases at V and 5 bases at J; junction bases unmatched: 8. The CDR3 reads CASKFGTDDEQYF. Here the CDR3 DNA reads TGTGCCAGCAAATTCGGGACAGACGACGAGCAGTACTTC.

Worth noting for this clone: Other DNA sequences in this sample translate to the same CDR3. This chain links TRBV9 with TRBJ2-5, with D perhaps matching TRBD2 (5 bases). Trimming shortened V by 0 bases and J by 5 bases, and 8 bases separated the two germline ends. The germline V gene encodes CDR1 SGDLS and CDR2 YYNGEE. CDR3 size: 13 residues. CDR3 in amino acids: CASSVGGEETQYF. CDR3 in DNA: TGTGCCAGCAGCGTAGGTGGGGAGGAGACCCAGTACTTC.

CDR3 sequence: CATRSPGQGPPNQPQHF. The DNA for the CDR3 is TGTGCCACCAGGTCACCGGGACAGGGGCCCCCCAATCAGCCCCAGCATTTT. The chain employs TRBV24-1 and TRBJ1-5; TRBD1 matches at 10 bases. This CDR3 comprises 17 residues. CDR1 is KGHDR and CDR2 is SFDVKD in the germline V gene. Trimming removed 7 bases from V and 3 bases from J; junction bases left unmatched: 11.

The V call is TRBV10-3, the J call TRBJ2-7; a weak D match, TRBD2 (5 bases). Deletions cut 2 bases from V and 1 base from J, with 9 bases between. CDR1 and CDR2 (germline): ENHRY, SYGVKD. This CDR3 has 14 amino acids. CDR3 nucleotides: TGTGCCATCAGTGAGGTGGGAGCTTCCTACGAGCAGTACTTC. Translating gives CAISEVGASYEQYF.

The chain carries TRBV28 and TRBJ2-7, with 11 bases aligning to TRBD2. The CDR3 extends over 14 amino acids. The germline CDR1 and CDR2 sequences are MDHEN and SYDVKM. Trimming at V came to 5 bases and at J to 12 bases, leaving 12 bases not matched to a gene. The CDR3 loop reads CASSPQALAGGRYF. CDR3 nucleotides: TGTGCCAGCAGTCCCCAAGCCCTAGCGGGGGGACGGTACTTC.